The 7 T cell receptor beta chains presented below share a single source sample, sequenced in a study of regulatory T cells in long-lasting Graves disease. Building the TCR beta libraries relied on iRepertoire HTBI primers, and CDR3 regions underwent Arm-PCR. TCRdb used MiXCR to reprocess the multiplex PCR reads, holding one entry per CDR3 protein. Altogether 400,000 to 500,000 distinct CDR3 sequences are present, less than 20% being singletons, with the ten largest covering 20% to 25%. The time point was: newly diagnosed GD, antithyroid drugs for less than 3 months. TCR sequences were obtained from RNA taken from PBMCs. The sample was also reused in another study, on T cells in Graves' hyperthyroidism and ophthalmopathy.

The source was peripheral blood mononuclear cells (PBMCs), collected at new diagnosis, from a patient treated with antithyroid drugs. These receptors came from a young woman with Graves disease.

This clonotype was picked up a small number of times. The chain has TRBV14 and TRBJ2-1, with 8 bases aligning to TRBD2. Germline-derived CDR1 and CDR2 are SGHDN and FVKESK. V lost 0 bases and J lost 9; bases outside the gene matches: 7. The CDR3 length is 15 residues. The CDR3 loop reads CASSQELAGSLEQFF. The DNA for the CDR3 is TGTGCCAGCAGCCAAGAGTTAGCGGGATCCCTTGAGCAGTTCTTC.

CDR3 DNA sequence: TGTGCCAGCAGTTCCGGGACAGGGCCATGGAATGAGCAGTTCTTC. It translates to CASSSGTGPWNEQFF. This sequence joins TRBV27 and TRBJ2-1; 9 bases are a match to TRBD1. CDR1 and CDR2 (germline): MNHEY, SMNVEV (reference sequence). The junction had 8 bases not matched to a gene; V was cut back by 4 bases and J by 7 bases. This CDR3 spans 15 amino acids.

The V and J genes are TRBV6-2 or TRBV6-3 and TRBJ2-5; TRBD2 agrees at 8 bases. Germline V gives CDR1 MNHEY, CDR2 SVGEGT. V lost 4 bases, J lost 3 bases, and 4 bases stayed unmatched. The CDR3 covers 14 residues. CDR3 residues: CASSWSGSEETQYF. In nucleotides, the CDR3 is TGTGCCAGCAGTTGGAGCGGGAGTGAAGAGACCCAGTACTTC.

The rearrangement links TRBV4-1 to TRBJ2-7, with 9 nucleotides matching TRBD2. This CDR3 is 16 amino acids long. Germline V lookup: CDR1 MGHRA, CDR2 YSYEKL. Trimming at V came to 0 bases and at J to 2 bases, leaving 5 bases not matched to a gene. The CDR3 coding sequence is TGCGCCAGCAGCCAAGAGGGGCGGGAGGGCACCTACGAGCAGTACTTC. Its translation is CASSQEGREGTYEQYF.

This clonotype has ten or more counts. This sequence joins TRBV4-3 and TRBJ1-1; D not certain. The CDR3 extends over 15 amino acids. Trimming cost V 0 bases and J 5 bases, with 13 bases left between them. The germline CDR1 and CDR2 sequences are LGHNA and YSLEER. The CDR3 DNA reads as TGCGCCAGCAGCCAAGAGAGTCAAGTTTTTACTGAAGCTTTCTTT. Protein sequence: CASSQESQVFTEAFF.

This clonotype was seen a handful of times. This chain connects TRBV14 to TRBJ2-5; D gene ambiguous. Germline V gene sequence: CDR1 SGHDN, CDR2 FVKESK. V lost 2 bases and J 3 bases, leaving 10 bases between the germline ends. The CDR3 has 14 amino acids. The DNA of the CDR3 is TGTGCCAGCAGCCAATTGTCCTTAAAAGAGACCCAGTACTTC. This gives the protein CASSQLSLKETQYF.

This clonotype appeared many times. In nucleotides, the CDR3 is TGCAGTGCTAGGATTCGCTTAGGACACGAGCAGTACTTC. It yields the protein CSARIRLGHEQYF. The chain is built from TRBV20-1 and TRBJ2-7; D not resolved. There are 13 residues in the CDR3. The germline V gene encodes CDR1 DFQATT and CDR2 SNEGSKA (reference sequence). Trimming cost V 3 bases and J 5 bases, with 14 bases left between them.